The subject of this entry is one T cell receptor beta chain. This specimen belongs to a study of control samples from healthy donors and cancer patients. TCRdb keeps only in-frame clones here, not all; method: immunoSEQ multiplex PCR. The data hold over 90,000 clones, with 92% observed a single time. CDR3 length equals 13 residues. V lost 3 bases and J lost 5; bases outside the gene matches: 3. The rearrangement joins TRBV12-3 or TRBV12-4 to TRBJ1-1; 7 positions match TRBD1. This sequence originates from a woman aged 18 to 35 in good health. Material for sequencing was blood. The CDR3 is CASSFDRDTEAFF. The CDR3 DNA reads TGTGCCAGCAGTTTCGACAGGGATACTGAAGCTTTCTTT.